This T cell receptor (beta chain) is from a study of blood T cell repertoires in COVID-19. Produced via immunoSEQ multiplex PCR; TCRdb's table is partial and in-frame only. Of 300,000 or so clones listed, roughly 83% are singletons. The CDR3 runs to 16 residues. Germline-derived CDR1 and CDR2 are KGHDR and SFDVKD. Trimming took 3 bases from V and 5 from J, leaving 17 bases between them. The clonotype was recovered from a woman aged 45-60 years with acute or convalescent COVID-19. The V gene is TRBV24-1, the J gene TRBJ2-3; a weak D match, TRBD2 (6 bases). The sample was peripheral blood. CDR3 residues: CATSDPLREIGDTQYF. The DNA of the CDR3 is TGTGCCACCAGTGATCCCCTCCGGGAGATCGGAGATACGCAGTATTTT.